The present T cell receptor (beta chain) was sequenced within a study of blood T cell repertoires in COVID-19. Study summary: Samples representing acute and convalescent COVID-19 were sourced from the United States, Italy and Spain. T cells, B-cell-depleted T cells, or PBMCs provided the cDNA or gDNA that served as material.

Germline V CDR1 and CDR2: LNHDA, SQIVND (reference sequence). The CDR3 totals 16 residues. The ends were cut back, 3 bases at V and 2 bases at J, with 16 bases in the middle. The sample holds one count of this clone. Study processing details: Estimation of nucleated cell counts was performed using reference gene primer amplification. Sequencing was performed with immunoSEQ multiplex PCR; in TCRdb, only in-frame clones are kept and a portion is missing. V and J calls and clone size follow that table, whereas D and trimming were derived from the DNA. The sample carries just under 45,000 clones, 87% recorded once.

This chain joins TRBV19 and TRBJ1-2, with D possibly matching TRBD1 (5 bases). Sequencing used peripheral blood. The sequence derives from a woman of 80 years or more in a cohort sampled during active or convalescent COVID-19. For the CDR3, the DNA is TGTGCCAGTAGTATTCCGCCGGGCAGGGCCAACTATGGCTACACCTTC. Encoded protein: CASSIPPGRANYGYTF.